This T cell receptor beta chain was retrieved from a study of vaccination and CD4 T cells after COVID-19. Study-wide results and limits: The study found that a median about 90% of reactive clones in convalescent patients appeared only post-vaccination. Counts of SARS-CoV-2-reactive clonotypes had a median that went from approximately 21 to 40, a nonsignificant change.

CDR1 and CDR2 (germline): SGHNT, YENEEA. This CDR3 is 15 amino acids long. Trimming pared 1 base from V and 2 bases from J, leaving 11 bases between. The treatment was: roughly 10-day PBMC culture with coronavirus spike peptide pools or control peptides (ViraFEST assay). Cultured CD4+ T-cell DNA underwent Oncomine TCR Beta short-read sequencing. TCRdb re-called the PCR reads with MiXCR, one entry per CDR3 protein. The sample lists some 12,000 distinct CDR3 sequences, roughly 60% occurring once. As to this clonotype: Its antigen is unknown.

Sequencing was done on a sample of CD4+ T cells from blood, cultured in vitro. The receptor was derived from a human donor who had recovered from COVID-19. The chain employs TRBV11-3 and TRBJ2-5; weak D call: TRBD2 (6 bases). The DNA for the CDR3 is TGTGCCAGCAGCTTAGGCAGTGGGACTCAAGAGACCCAGTACTTC. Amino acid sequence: CASSLGSGTQETQYF.